What follows is one TCR beta chain and its context. This clone's antigen is unknown. Base quality data are lacking; no much larger clone is found one base away. The entry originates in a study of blood T cell repertoires in COVID-19 (TCRdb year 2020). Study-level background: The collaborator samples originated in the United States, Italy and Spain and spanned the acute and convalescent phases of COVID-19. The dataset comprised deeply sampled blood TCRbeta repertoires from subjects exposed to, actively infected with, or recovered from COVID-19. The samples were drawn from two sources: the first 160 participants of the ongoing ImmuneRACE study, and some 1,300 subjects contributed by 6 global collaborators. The repertoires were made available in a free public database intended to serve as a resource for research on the immune response to SARS-CoV-2. The material from the prospective study consisted of cDNA or gDNA derived from T cells, B-cell-depleted T cells, or PBMCs. Sample metadata almost always included a de-identified subject ID, COVID-19 status, age in years and sex. Where available, HLA class I and class II types were taken from metadata supplied by the sample provider and were not determined by assay-based typing. Results the study describes overall, beyond this receptor: The quantity of clinical and demographic metadata differed by source and by participant and was supplied without curation.

TCRbeta CDR3 regions were amplified from genomic DNA using the immunoSEQ Assay, a bias-controlled multiplex PCR. In the original analysis: The number of nucleated cells in each sample was estimated by amplification of reference gene primers within the assay. To quantify the absolute abundance of each unique TCRbeta CDR3 rearrangement, sequence reads were collapsed and filtered. For each sample, productive Simpson clonality was calculated as the square root of Simpson's diversity index across productive rearrangements. Held by TCRdb, this immuneACCESS table contains in-frame sequences only and omits some clones. Under half of the omission traces to an unresolved V gene where checked; the cause of the rest is unknown. The V and J calls and the clone size are those of that table, but D and trimming were determined from the DNA. Counted in this sample were about 160,000 clones; roughly 73% of them appeared once. Jointly, the top ten make up 2.5% to 3.5% of the sample.

The collaborating institutions used their own protocols to collect whole blood in K2EDTA tubes. For TCRbeta analysis, collaborators shipped samples as frozen whole blood, isolated PBMCs, or DNA extracted from either of those sample types. From the germline V gene, CDR1 is KGHDR and CDR2 is SFDVKD. A distance of 6 bases separates the germline ends of V and J, which lose 4 bases and 1 base respectively. The CDR3, cysteine through phenylalanine, is 13 amino acids long. This entry keeps only the CDR3 DNA: 39 bases, framed from base 1. This receptor chain uses TRBV24-1 and TRBJ1-1, with the D gene too uncertain to name. The TCR originated in a man aged 65 to 79 with acute or convalescent COVID-19. The sample taken for sequencing was peripheral blood. The CDR3 sequence is CATSDRRNTEAFF. In nucleotide form, the sequence is TGTGCCACCAGTGACAGGCGGAACACTGAAGCTTTCTTT.